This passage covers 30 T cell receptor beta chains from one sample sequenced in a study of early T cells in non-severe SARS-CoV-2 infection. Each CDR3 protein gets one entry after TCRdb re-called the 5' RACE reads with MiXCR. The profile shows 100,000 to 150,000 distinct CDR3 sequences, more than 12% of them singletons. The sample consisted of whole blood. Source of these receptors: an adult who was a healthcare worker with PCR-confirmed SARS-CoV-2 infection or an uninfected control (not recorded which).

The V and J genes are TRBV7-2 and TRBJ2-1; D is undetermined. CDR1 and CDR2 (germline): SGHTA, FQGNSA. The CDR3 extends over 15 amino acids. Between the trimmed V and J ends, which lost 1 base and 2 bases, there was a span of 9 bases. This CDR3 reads CASSLGPPPYNEQFF. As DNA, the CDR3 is TGTGCCAGCAGCTTAGGTCCCCCGCCCTACAATGAGCAGTTCTTC.

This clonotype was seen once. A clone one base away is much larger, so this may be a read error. CDR3 amino acids: CASPPPGRVSYGYTF. Written as DNA, the CDR3 is TGTGCCAGCCCACCACCGGGCCGCGTCAGCTATGGCTACACCTTC. The gene calls are TRBV18 and TRBJ1-2, with D uncertain. The germline CDR1 and CDR2 sequences are KGHSH and LQKENI. CDR3 length equals 15 residues.

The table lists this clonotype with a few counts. This CDR3 is CATSGQGARLRNTEAFF. The DNA of the CDR3 is TGTGCAACCTCCGGACAGGGGGCACGATTGCGGAACACTGAAGCTTTCTTT. This sequence joins TRBV19 and TRBJ1-1, with 11 bases fitting TRBD1. CDR1 and CDR2 (germline): LNHDA, SQIVND (reference sequence). This CDR3 has 17 residues.

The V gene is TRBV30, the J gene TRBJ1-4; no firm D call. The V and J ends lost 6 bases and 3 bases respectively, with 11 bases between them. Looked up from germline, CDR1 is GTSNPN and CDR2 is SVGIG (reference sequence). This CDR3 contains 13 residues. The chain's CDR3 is CACDGGPNEKLFF. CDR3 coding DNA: TGTGCCTGCGACGGAGGACCTAATGAAAAACTGTTTTTT.

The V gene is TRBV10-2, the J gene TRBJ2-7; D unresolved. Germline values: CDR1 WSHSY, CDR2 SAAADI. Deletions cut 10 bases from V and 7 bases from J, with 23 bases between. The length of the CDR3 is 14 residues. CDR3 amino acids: CATRSGRPFGEQYF. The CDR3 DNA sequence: TGCGCCACCCGGTCTGGGCGCCCTTTTGGAGAGCAGTACTTC.

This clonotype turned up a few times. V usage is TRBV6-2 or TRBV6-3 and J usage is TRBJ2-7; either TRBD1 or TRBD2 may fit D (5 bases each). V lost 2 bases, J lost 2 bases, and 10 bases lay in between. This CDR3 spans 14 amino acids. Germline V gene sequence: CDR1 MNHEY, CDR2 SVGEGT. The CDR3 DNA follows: TGTGCCAGCAGTTACGGACCGGGACCCTACGAGCAGTACTTC. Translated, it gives CASSYGPGPYEQYF.

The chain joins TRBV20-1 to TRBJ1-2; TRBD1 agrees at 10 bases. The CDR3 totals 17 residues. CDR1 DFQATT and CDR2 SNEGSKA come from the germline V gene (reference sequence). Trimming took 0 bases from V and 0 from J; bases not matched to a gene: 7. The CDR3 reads CSARDPTGGPSNYGYTF. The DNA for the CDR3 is TGCAGTGCTAGAGACCCGACAGGGGGCCCTTCTAACTATGGCTACACCTTC.

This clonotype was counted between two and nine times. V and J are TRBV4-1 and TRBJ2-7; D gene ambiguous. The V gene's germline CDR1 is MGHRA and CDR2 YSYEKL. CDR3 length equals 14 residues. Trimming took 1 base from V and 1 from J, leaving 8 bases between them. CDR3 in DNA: TGCGCCAGCAGCCAAGTAATCGGGTCCTACGAGCAGTACTTC. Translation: CASSQVIGSYEQYF.

The CDR3 is CSVEGSGGSDTQYF. CDR3 bases: TGCAGCGTTGAAGGTAGCGGGGGGTCTGATACGCAGTATTTT. The chain carries TRBV29-1 and TRBJ2-3; TRBD2 matches at 10 bases. Losses at the gene ends were 1 base for V and 6 bases for J; bases not matched to a gene: 4. The germline V gene has CDR1 SQVTM and CDR2 ANQGSEA. The CDR3 sequence is 14 residues long.

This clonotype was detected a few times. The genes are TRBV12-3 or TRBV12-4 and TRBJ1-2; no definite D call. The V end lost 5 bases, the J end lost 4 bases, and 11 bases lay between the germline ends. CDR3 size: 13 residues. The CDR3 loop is CASSPQSFYGYTF. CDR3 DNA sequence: TGTGCCAGCAGTCCCCAGTCATTCTATGGCTACACCTTC.

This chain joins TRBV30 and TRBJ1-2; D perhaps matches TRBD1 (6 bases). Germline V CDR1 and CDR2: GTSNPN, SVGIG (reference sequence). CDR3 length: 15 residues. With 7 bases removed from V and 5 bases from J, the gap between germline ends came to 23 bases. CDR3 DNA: TGTGCCTTACCCAGCCTTGGGGGGCGCGGGTATGGCTACACCTTC. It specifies CALPSLGGRGYGYTF.

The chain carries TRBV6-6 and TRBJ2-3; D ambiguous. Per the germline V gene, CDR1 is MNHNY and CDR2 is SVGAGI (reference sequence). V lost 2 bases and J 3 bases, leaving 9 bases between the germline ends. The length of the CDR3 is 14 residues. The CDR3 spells CASSYTLGTDTQYF. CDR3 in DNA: TGTGCCAGCAGTTACACCCTAGGGACAGATACGCAGTATTTT.

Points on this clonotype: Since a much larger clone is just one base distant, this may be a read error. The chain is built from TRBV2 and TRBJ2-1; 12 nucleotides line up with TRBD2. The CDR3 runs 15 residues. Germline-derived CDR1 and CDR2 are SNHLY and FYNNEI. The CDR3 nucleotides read TGTGTCAGCAGCCAACTAGCGGGGGGCGTCGATGAGCAGTTCTTC. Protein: CVSSQLAGGVDEQFF.

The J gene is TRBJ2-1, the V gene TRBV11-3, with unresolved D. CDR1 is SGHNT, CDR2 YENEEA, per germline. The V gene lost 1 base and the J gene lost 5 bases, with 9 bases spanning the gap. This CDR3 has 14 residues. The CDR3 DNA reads TGTGCCAGCAGCTTAGGCGACCCCGACAATGAGCAGTTCTTC. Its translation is CASSLGDPDNEQFF.

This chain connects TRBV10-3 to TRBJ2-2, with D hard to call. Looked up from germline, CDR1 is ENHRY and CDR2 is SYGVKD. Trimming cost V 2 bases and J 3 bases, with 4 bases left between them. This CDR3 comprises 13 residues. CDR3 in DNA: TGTGCCATCAGTGAGGTTTACACCGGGGAGCTGTTTTTT. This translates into CAISEVYTGELFF.

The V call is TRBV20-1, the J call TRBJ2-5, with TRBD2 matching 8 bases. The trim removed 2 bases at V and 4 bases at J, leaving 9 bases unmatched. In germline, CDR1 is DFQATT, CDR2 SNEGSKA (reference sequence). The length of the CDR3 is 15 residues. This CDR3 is CSARPLGRGAETQYF. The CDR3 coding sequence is TGCAGTGCTAGACCCCTCGGGCGGGGGGCAGAGACCCAGTACTTC.

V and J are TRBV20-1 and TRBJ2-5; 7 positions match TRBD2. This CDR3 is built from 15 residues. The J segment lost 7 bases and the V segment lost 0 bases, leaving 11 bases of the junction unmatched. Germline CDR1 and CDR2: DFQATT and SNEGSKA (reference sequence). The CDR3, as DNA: TGCAGTGCTAGAGATCCAGCGGGGATCAAGAGGACCCAGTACTTC. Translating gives CSARDPAGIKRTQYF.

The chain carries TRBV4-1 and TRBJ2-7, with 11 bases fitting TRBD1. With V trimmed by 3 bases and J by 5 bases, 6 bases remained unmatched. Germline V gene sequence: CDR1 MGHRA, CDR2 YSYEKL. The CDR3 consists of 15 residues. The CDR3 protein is CASSHPGQGANEQYF. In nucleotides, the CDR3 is TGCGCCAGCAGCCACCCCGGACAGGGGGCCAACGAGCAGTACTTC.

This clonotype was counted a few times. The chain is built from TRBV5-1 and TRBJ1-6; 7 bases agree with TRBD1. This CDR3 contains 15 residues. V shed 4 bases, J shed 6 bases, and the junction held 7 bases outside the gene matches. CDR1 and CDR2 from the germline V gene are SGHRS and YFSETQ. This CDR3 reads CASSQDGTANSPLHF. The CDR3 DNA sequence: TGCGCCAGCAGCCAGGACGGGACAGCTAATTCACCCCTCCACTTT.

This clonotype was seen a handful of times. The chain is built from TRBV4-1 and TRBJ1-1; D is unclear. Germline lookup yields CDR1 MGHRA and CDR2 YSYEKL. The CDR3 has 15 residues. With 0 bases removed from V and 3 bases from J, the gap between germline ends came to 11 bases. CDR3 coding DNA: TGCGCCAGCAGCCAAGATGGATTTAGCGACACTGAAGCTTTCTTT. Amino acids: CASSQDGFSDTEAFF.

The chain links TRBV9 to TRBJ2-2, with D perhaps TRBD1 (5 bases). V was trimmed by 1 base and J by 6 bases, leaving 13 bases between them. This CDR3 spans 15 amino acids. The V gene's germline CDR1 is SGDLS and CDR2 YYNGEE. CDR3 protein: CASSVRGGISGELFF. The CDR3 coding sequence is TGTGCCAGCAGCGTAAGGGGCGGAATCTCCGGGGAGCTGTTTTTT.

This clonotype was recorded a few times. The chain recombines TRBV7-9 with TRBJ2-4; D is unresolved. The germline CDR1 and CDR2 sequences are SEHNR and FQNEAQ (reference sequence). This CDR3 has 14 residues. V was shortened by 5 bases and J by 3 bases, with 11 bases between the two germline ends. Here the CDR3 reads CASSTVANKNIQYF. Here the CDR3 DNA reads TGTGCCAGCAGCACGGTAGCTAACAAAAACATTCAGTACTTC.

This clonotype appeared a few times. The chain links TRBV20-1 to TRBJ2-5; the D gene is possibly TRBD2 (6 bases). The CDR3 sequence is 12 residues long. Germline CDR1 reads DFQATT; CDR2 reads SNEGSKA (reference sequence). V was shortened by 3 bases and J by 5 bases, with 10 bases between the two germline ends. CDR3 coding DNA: TGCAGTGCTAGGGGCGGGGAGGAGACCCAGTACTTC. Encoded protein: CSARGGEETQYF.

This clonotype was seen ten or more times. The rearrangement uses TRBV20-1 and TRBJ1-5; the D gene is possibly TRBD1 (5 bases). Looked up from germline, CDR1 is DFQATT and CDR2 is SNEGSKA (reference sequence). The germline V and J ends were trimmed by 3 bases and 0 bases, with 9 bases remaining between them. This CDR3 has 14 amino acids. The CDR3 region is CSASEGHSNQPQHF. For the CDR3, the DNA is TGCAGTGCTAGTGAGGGGCATAGCAATCAGCCCCAGCATTTT.

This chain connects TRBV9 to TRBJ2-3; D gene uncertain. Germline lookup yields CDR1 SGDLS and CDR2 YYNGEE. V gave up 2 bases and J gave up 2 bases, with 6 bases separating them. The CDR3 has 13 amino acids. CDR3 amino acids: CASSVDHTDTQYF. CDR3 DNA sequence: TGTGCCAGCAGCGTTGACCACACAGATACGCAGTATTTT. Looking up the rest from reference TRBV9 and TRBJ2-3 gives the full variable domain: DSGVTQTPKHLITATGQRVTLRCSPRSGDLSVYWYQQSLDQGLQFLIQYYNGEERAKGNILERFSAQQFPDLHSELNLSSLELGDSALYFCASSVDHTDTQYFGPGTRLTVL.

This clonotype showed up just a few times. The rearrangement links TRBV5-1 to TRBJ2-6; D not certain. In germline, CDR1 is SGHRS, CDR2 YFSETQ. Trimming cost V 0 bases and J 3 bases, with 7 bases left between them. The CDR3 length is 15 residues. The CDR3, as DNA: TGCGCCAGCAGCTTGGTGAGCCGTGGGGCCAACGTCCTGACTTTC. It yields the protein CASSLVSRGANVLTF.

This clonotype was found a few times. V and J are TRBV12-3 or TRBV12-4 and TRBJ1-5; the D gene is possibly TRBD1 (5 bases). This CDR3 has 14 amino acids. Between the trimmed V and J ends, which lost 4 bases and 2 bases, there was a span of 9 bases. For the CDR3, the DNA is TGTGCCAGCAGTTGGGGGAGAGGCAATCAGCCCCAGCATTTT. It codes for CASSWGRGNQPQHF.

In nucleotides, the CDR3 is TGTGCCACCAGTGTAACAGGGGCTTACAATGAGCAGTTCTTC. Encoded protein: CATSVTGAYNEQFF. The chain has TRBV24-1 and TRBJ2-1; 7 nucleotides line up with TRBD1. With 5 bases clipped from V and 4 bases from J, the junction kept 4 bases outside the gene matches. Germline values: CDR1 KGHDR, CDR2 SFDVKD. The CDR3 contains 14 residues.

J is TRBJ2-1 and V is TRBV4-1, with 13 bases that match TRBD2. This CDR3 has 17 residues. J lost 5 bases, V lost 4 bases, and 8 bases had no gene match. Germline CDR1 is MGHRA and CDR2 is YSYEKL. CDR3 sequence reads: CASSPWTSGGLDNEQFF. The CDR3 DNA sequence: TGCGCCAGCAGCCCGTGGACTAGCGGGGGACTCGACAATGAGCAGTTCTTC.

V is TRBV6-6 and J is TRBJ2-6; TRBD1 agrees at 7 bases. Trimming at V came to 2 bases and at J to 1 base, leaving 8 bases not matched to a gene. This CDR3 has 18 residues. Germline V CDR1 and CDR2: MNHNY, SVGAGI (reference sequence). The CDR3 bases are TGTGCCAGCAGTTACACCCGACAGGGATCGTCTGGGGCCAACGTCCTGACTTTC. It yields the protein CASSYTRQGSSGANVLTF.